Listed below are T cell receptor beta chains from one sample, sequenced in a study of regulatory T cells in long-lasting Graves disease. MiXCR, applied by TCRdb to the multiplex PCR reads, yields one record per CDR3 protein. Altogether around 500,000 distinct CDR3 sequences are present, roughly 20% being singletons, with the ten largest covering about 8.3%. Sequenced here: peripheral blood mononuclear cells (PBMCs), sampled when the disease was refractory, from a patient treated with antithyroid drugs. The receptors derive from a female donor with Graves disease. Both conserved end residues are part of each CDR3. A D gene is named only where the DNA matches it firmly. The size of a clone is reported for some rows only, either as once, few or many, or as a class for expanded clones.

size: many; D: -; J: TRBJ1-1; V: TRBV5-1; length: 17; DNA: TGCGCCAGCAGCTCCCAGGGCATGACCCTCATGAACACTGAAGCTTTCTTT; CDR3: CASSSQGMTLMNTEAFF
size: -; D: TRBD1; J: TRBJ1-1; V: TRBV5-1; length: 15; DNA: TGCGCCAGCAGCCTTTGGGACAGCCTGAACACTGAAGCTTTCTTT; CDR3: CASSLWDSLNTEAFF
size: many; D: -; J: TRBJ2-5; V: TRBV27; length: 14; DNA: TGTGCCAGCAGCTTAGGACAGTACCAAGAGACCCAGTACTTC; CDR3: CASSLGQYQETQYF
size: few; D: -; J: TRBJ2-7; V: TRBV3-1; length: 16; DNA: TGTGCCAGCAGCCCGGACTCCCGACCTGTTGTCTACGAGCAGTACTTC; CDR3: CASSPDSRPVVYEQYF
size: -; D: -; J: TRBJ2-2; V: TRBV10-2; length: 14; DNA: TGCGCCAGCCTACGAACAGGGTCCACCGGGGAGCTGTTTTTT; CDR3: CASLRTGSTGELFF
size: -; D: TRBD1; J: TRBJ1-2; V: TRBV4-1; length: 15; DNA: TGCGCCAGCAGCCAGAACCGGGACAGGGAATACGGCTACACCTTC; CDR3: CASSQNRDREYGYTF
size: few; D: -; J: TRBJ2-5; V: TRBV20-1; length: 14; DNA: TGCAGTGCCCGAGAAGACAGTTCGCGAGAGACCCAGTACTTC; CDR3: CSAREDSSRETQYF
size: many; D: -; J: TRBJ2-5; V: TRBV10-3; length: 14; DNA: TGTGCCATAGGCGAAGTAGGGACACAAGAGACCCAGTACTTC; CDR3: CAIGEVGTQETQYF
size: -; D: -; J: TRBJ2-1; V: TRBV7-9; length: 16; DNA: TGTGCCAGCAGCTCCACTAGTGACGCATTCTACAATGAGCAGTTCTTC; CDR3: CASSSTSDAFYNEQFF
size: few; D: -; J: TRBJ2-7; V: TRBV2; length: 10; DNA: TGTGCCAGCAACGCGAACGAGCAGTACTTC; CDR3: CASNANEQYF
size: -; D: TRBD1; J: TRBJ2-2; V: TRBV5-4; length: 16; DNA: TGTGCCAGCAGCAAACCGGGACAGGGTGGAGCCGGGGAGCTGTTTTTT; CDR3: CASSKPGQGGAGELFF
size: many; D: -; J: TRBJ1-6; V: TRBV30; length: 14; DNA: TGTGCCTGGGCGCGGAGCTCCTATAATTCACCCCTCCACTTT; CDR3: CAWARSSYNSPLHF
size: many; D: TRBD1; J: TRBJ2-5; V: TRBV2; length: 15; DNA: TGTGCCAGCAGTGAATTTCCAGGGGGCAAAGAGACCCAGTACTTC; CDR3: CASSEFPGGKETQYF
size: -; D: TRBD1; J: TRBJ1-5; V: TRBV20-1; length: 13; DNA: TGCAGTGCCTCCTTAGACAGGGATCAGCCCCAGCATTTT; CDR3: CSASLDRDQPQHF
size: many; D: -; J: TRBJ1-1; V: TRBV5-6; length: 14; DNA: TGTGCCAGCAGTTTAGGTCAGATTAACACTGAAGCTTTCTTT; CDR3: CASSLGQINTEAFF
size: few; D: -; J: TRBJ2-1; V: TRBV29-1; length: 11; DNA: TGCAGCGTCAAACTGGGATATGAGCAGTTCTTC; CDR3: CSVKLGYEQFF
size: many; D: -; J: TRBJ1-2; V: TRBV28; length: 14; DNA: TGTGCCAGCAGCACGGGACCGGGGAACTATGGCTACACCTTC; CDR3: CASSTGPGNYGYTF
size: few; D: -; J: TRBJ1-1; V: TRBV6-1; length: 14; DNA: TGTGCCAGCAGTCCCCGGGTTTTGAACACTGAAGCTTTCTTT; CDR3: CASSPRVLNTEAFF
size: -; D: TRBD1; J: TRBJ1-5; V: TRBV10-3; length: 15; DNA: TGTGCCATCAGTGAGACACAGGGGAGCGATCAGCCCCAGCATTTT; CDR3: CAISETQGSDQPQHF
size: few; D: -; J: TRBJ1-6; V: TRBV3-1; length: 12; DNA: TGTGCCAGCAGTCATATCAGTTCACCCCTCCACTTT; CDR3: CASSHISSPLHF
size: few; D: TRBD2; J: TRBJ2-1; V: TRBV28; length: 17; DNA: TGTGCCAGCAGTAGAGGAACGGGACTAGCGGAAGACAATGAGCAGTTCTTC; CDR3: CASSRGTGLAEDNEQFF
size: -; D: -; J: TRBJ2-5; V: TRBV9; length: 15; DNA: TGTGCCAGCAGCGTGCTCACTTCTCCCTTGGGGACCCAGTACTTC; CDR3: CASSVLTSPLGTQYF
size: many; D: TRBD1; J: TRBJ1-2; V: TRBV28; length: 17; DNA: TGTGCCAGCAGTTCTCCGGGACAGCCATTATATAACTATGGCTACACCTTC; CDR3: CASSSPGQPLYNYGYTF
size: few; D: -; J: TRBJ1-1; V: TRBV5-5; length: 12; DNA: TGTGCCAGCAGCCCGGCAGGGGTGGTAGCTTTCTTT; CDR3: CASSPAGVVAFF
size: many; D: TRBD2; J: TRBJ2-5; V: TRBV12-3/TRBV12-4; length: 13; DNA: TGTGCCAGCAGCCGTAAGACTAGCGCTAACCAGCACTTC; CDR3: CASSRKTSANQHF
size: -; D: TRBD1; J: TRBJ1-5; V: TRBV27; length: 13; DNA: TGTGCCACCAGGGACAGGGTAAATCAGCCCCAGCATTTT; CDR3: CATRDRVNQPQHF
size: many; D: -; J: TRBJ2-5; V: TRBV15; length: 17; DNA: TGTGCCACCAGCAGATCTCGGCAAGTGGGAGTCCAGTCGACCCAGTACTTC; CDR3: CATSRSRQVGVQSTQYF
size: few; D: TRBD2; J: TRBJ2-3; V: TRBV20-1; length: 17; DNA: TGCAGTGCGGACGGCCTCAGCGGGAGTACGGGGACAGATACGCAGTATTTT; CDR3: CSADGLSGSTGTDTQYF
size: few; D: TRBD1; J: TRBJ2-7; V: TRBV14; length: 15; DNA: TGTGCCAGCAGCCACCGGACAGGGACCTCTGTAGAGCAGTACTTC; CDR3: CASSHRTGTSVEQYF
size: -; D: -; J: TRBJ2-7; V: TRBV5-1; length: 16; DNA: TGCGCCAGCAGCTTGGGTAGCGGAAGTTTCTCCTACGAGCAGTACTTC; CDR3: CASSLGSGSFSYEQYF
size: few; D: -; J: TRBJ2-7; V: TRBV7-9; length: 15; DNA: TGTGCCAGCAGCTTAGCGTCAGGAGAGCACAACGAGCAGTACTTC; CDR3: CASSLASGEHNEQYF
size: many; D: -; J: TRBJ2-5; V: TRBV7-2; length: 15; DNA: TGTGCCAGCAGCTTATCGGCAGGGCTATGGGAGACCCAGTACTTC; CDR3: CASSLSAGLWETQYF
size: -; D: TRBD1; J: TRBJ2-7; V: TRBV7-9; length: 14; DNA: TGTGCCAGCAGCGAACAGGGGTTGTCCTACGAGCAGTACTTC; CDR3: CASSEQGLSYEQYF
size: many; D: -; J: TRBJ2-7; V: TRBV7-3; length: 14; DNA: TGTGCCAGCAGCTTAACTGGTTCCGAAGAGGAGCAGTACTTC; CDR3: CASSLTGSEEEQYF
size: once; D: -; J: TRBJ2-5; V: TRBV20-1; length: 12; DNA: TGCAGTGCTAGAGTACTAGGGACTTCCCAGTACTTC; CDR3: CSARVLGTSQYF
size: many; D: TRBD1; J: TRBJ1-2; V: TRBV28; length: 16; DNA: TGTGCCAGCAGGCCCGCACCCCTGACAGGGATCTATGGCTACACCTTC; CDR3: CASRPAPLTGIYGYTF
size: -; D: TRBD2; J: TRBJ2-1; V: TRBV15; length: 15; DNA: TGTGCCACCAGCAGAGCGGGAGGATTGGATAATGAGCAGTTCTTC; CDR3: CATSRAGGLDNEQFF
size: few; D: -; J: TRBJ2-3; V: TRBV28; length: 13; DNA: TGTGCCAGCAGTTTACCGATAGCAGATACGCAGTATTTT; CDR3: CASSLPIADTQYF
size: -; D: -; J: TRBJ2-4; V: TRBV7-3; length: 15; DNA: TGTGCCAGCAGCTCCTCGGGGGCTTCCAAAAACATTCAGTACTTC; CDR3: CASSSSGASKNIQYF